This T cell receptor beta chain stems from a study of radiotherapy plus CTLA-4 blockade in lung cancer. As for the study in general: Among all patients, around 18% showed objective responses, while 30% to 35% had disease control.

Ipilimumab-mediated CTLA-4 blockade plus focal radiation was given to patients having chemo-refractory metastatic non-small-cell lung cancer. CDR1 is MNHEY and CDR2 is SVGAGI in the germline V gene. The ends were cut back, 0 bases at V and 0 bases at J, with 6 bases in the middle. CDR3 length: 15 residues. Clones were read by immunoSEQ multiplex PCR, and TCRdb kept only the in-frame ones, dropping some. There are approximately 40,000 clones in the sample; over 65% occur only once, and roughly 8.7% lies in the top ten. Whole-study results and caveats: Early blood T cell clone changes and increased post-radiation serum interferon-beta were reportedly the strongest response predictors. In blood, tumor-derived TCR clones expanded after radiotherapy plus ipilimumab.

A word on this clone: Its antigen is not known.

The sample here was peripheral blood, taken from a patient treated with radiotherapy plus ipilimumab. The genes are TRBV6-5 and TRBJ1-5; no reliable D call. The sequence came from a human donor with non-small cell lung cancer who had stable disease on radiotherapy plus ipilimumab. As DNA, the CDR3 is TGTGCCAGCAGTTACTCGCGGGATAGCAATCAGCCCCAGCATTTT. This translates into CASSYSRDSNQPQHF.